Listed here are 11 T cell receptor beta chains from one sample, sequenced in a study of somatic mutations in cytotoxic T cells in rheumatoid arthritis. Produced via immunoSEQ multiplex PCR; TCRdb's table is partial and in-frame only. The repertoire includes 11,000 or so clones, 65% to 75% of them detected once, and 9% to 10% sits in the top ten. Sequences were obtained from CD8+ T cells sorted from blood. All receptors derive from a man aged 65 to 85 in good health.

The chain recombines TRBV10-3 with TRBJ2-2, with 9 bases lining up with TRBD2. V was clipped by 0 bases and J by 4 bases; unmatched bases: 9. CDR1 ENHRY and CDR2 SYGVKD come from the germline V gene. The CDR3 has 18 residues. The CDR3 loop reads CAISESRPTSGRTGELFF. The CDR3 nucleotides read TGTGCCATCAGTGAGTCTCGCCCGACTAGCGGTCGCACCGGGGAGCTGTTTTTT.

V and J are TRBV13 and TRBJ1-1, with D hard to call. V was trimmed by 0 bases and J by 6 bases, leaving 5 bases between them. Germline V gene data show CDR1 as PRHDT and CDR2 as FYEKMQ (reference sequence). The CDR3 sequence is 12 residues long. In nucleotides, the CDR3 is TGTGCCAGCAGCTTAGGGGACCCTGAAGCTTTCTTT. Translated: CASSLGDPEAFF.

The chain joins TRBV5-6 to TRBJ2-5; 12 bases line up with TRBD2. The J call could be wrong; TRBJ2-7 is a better fit for the DNA end. This CDR3 is built from 17 residues. Germline assignment: CDR1 SGHDT and CDR2 YYEEEE. The DNA for the CDR3 is TGTGCCAGCAGCCGCGGGACTAGCGGGCCCTCCTCCTACGAGCAGTACTTC. Translating gives CASSRGTSGPSSYEQYF.

The chain has TRBV10-3 and TRBJ2-3; 7 bases fit TRBD2. Germline CDR1 ENHRY, CDR2 SYGVKD. CDR3 size: 14 residues. The V and J ends lost 6 bases and 0 bases, in that order; junction bases with no gene match: 3. This CDR3 is CAISTSASTDTQYF. The CDR3, as DNA: TGTGCCATCAGCACTAGCGCCAGCACAGATACGCAGTATTTT.

The chain is built from TRBV4-1 and TRBJ2-5, with unresolved D. The ends were cut back, 2 bases at V and 2 bases at J, with 15 bases in the middle. Germline V lookup: CDR1 MGHRA, CDR2 YSYEKL. The CDR3 spans 16 residues. CDR3 sequence reads: CASSQTWSGGQETQYF. As DNA, the CDR3 is TGCGCCAGCAGCCAAACGTGGTCGGGTGGTCAAGAGACCCAGTACTTC.

The chain joins TRBV6-5 to TRBJ2-1; TRBD2 matches 8 bases. CDR3 length: 14 amino acids. CDR1 MNHEY and CDR2 SVGAGI come from the germline V gene. V shed 1 base and J 10 bases; nucleotides not matched to a gene: 6. The CDR3 spells CASSYLSVAGEQFF. CDR3 DNA: TGTGCCAGCAGTTACTTGTCGGTAGCGGGGGAGCAGTTCTTC.

This chain uses TRBV7-3 with TRBJ2-7, with 8 bases aligning to TRBD1. The germline V gene has CDR1 SGHTA and CDR2 FQGTGA. The CDR3 contains 15 residues. V dropped 2 bases and J dropped 1; count of bases not matched to a gene: 4. The CDR3 is CASSLLTGGSYEQYF. The CDR3 DNA reads as TGTGCCAGCAGCTTACTCACAGGGGGTTCCTACGAGCAGTACTTC.

A word on this clone: This sample also contains other DNA sequences that code for the same CDR3. CDR3 in DNA: TGTGCCAGCAGTCCCCTCCCCCGAGGTGGAAACACCATATATTTT. Translated: CASSPLPRGGNTIYF. The chain uses TRBV27 and TRBJ1-3; D uncertain. The ends were cut back, 5 bases at V and 3 bases at J, with 14 bases in the middle. Germline V gene lookup returns CDR1 MNHEY and CDR2 SMNVEV (reference sequence). This CDR3 has 15 amino acids.

The chain couples TRBV30 to TRBJ2-3; D is uncertain. The CDR3 length is 11 residues. Between the trimmed V and J ends, which lost 4 bases and 3 bases, there was a span of 5 bases. CDR1 and CDR2 from the germline V gene are GTSNPN and SVGIG (reference sequence). The CDR3 DNA follows: TGTGCCTGGATGGGTACAGATACGCAGTATTTT. Amino acids: CAWMGTDTQYF.

The CDR3 loop reads CASSLGWAGGHEQYF. Written as DNA, the CDR3 is TGTGCCAGCAGCTTAGGTTGGGCAGGGGGCCACGAGCAGTACTTC. The chain recombines TRBV7-2 with TRBJ2-7; 8 bases are shared with TRBD1. The CDR3 is 15 amino acids. The germline V gene has CDR1 SGHTA and CDR2 FQGNSA. V shed 1 base and J 5 bases; nucleotides not matched to a gene: 7.

The count of this clone is one. This likely came from a read error, as a far larger clone is one base away. V gene TRBV11-2 combines with J gene TRBJ1-1; the D gene is possibly TRBD1 (5 bases). Looked up from germline, CDR1 is SGHAT and CDR2 is FQNNGV. Trimming shortened V by 2 bases and J by 1 base, and 5 bases separated the two germline ends. CDR3 length: 13 amino acids. This CDR3 reads CASSLQGNTEAFF. CDR3 in DNA: TGTGCCAGCAGCTTACAGGGGAACACTGAAGCTTTCTTT.